The 25 T cell receptor beta chains in this list originate from one sample, sequenced in a study of blood T cell repertoires in COVID-19. Profiled with immunoSEQ multiplex PCR; TCRdb holds only in-frame clones, not every one. The table has roughly 180,000 clones, 81% seen once; the top ten hold approximately 11%. Sequenced sample: peripheral blood. Receptor source: a woman aged 35 to 49 with COVID-19, enrolled during active disease.

The J gene is TRBJ2-2, the V gene TRBV11-2; no clear D. V lost 5 bases and J lost 4, with 11 bases in between. CDR1 is SGHAT and CDR2 is FQNNGV in the germline V gene. CDR3 length equals 14 residues. CDR3 sequence reads: CASSLDFATGELFF. CDR3 bases: TGTGCCAGCAGCCTCGACTTCGCCACCGGGGAGCTGTTTTTT.

Note on this clone: Mismatch with germline at one junction end may stem from a read error. The V and J genes are TRBV7-9 and TRBJ2-2; a weak D match, TRBD1 (6 bases). CDR3 length: 15 residues. Germline values: CDR1 SEHNR, CDR2 FQNEAQ (reference sequence). The DNA of the CDR3 is TGTGCCAGCACCACCGGGACACTGAACTCCGGGGAGCTGTTTTTT. Residues: CASTTGTLNSGELFF.

The table lists this clone with a few counts. The chain links TRBV28 to TRBJ1-1; perhaps TRBD1 as D (5 bases). This CDR3 spans 15 amino acids. The V end lost 6 bases, the J end lost 5 bases, and 19 bases lay between the germline ends. CDR1 is MDHEN and CDR2 is SYDVKM in the germline V gene. CDR3: CASSGTGGKETEAFF. The CDR3 nucleotides are TGTGCCAGCAGCGGGACCGGGGGTAAGGAGACTGAAGCTTTCTTT.

The rearrangement joins TRBV6-1 to TRBJ2-7, with TRBD2 as a possible D gene (6 bases). Looked up from germline, CDR1 is MNHNS and CDR2 is SASEGT. This CDR3 is built from 15 residues. Trimming cost V 1 base and J 3 bases, with 13 bases left between them. The CDR3 DNA reads as TGTGCCAGCAGTGAAGGGGCGGGAAGTCTCTACGAGCAGTACTTC. It translates to CASSEGAGSLYEQYF.

The chain employs TRBV27 and TRBJ2-2, with 8 bases lining up with TRBD2. The ends lost 6 bases at V and 0 bases at J; junction bases unmatched: 9. The CDR3 is 17 residues long. Germline V gene lookup returns CDR1 MNHEY and CDR2 SMNVEV (reference sequence). The CDR3 region is CASRGGGGRTNTGELFF. The CDR3 nucleotides read TGTGCCAGCAGGGGTGGCGGGGGGCGAACGAACACCGGGGAGCTGTTTTTT.

This chain joins TRBV12-3 or TRBV12-4 and TRBJ1-5; D unresolved. The CDR3 runs to 11 residues. Between the trimmed V and J ends, which lost 5 bases and 11 bases, there was a span of 10 bases. The CDR3: CASSPGEAQHF. CDR3 in DNA: TGTGCCAGCAGTCCCGGGGAGGCCCAGCATTTT.

The table lists this clone with a count of one. The rearrangement links TRBV18 to TRBJ2-1; 13 bases line up with TRBD2. Looked up from germline, CDR1 is KGHSH and CDR2 is LQKENI. The V gene end was trimmed by 3 bases and the J gene end by 6 bases; junction bases not matched to a gene: 2. This CDR3 has 15 amino acids. CDR3 sequence: CASSPGTSGINEQFF. Here the CDR3 DNA reads TGTGCCAGCTCACCTGGGACTAGCGGGATCAATGAGCAGTTCTTC. Together with reference TRBV18 and TRBJ2-1, the CDR3 gives the full variable domain: NAGVMQNPRHLVRRRGQEARLRCSPMKGHSHVYWYRQLPEEGLKFMVYLQKENIIDESGMPKERFSAEFPKEGPSILRIQQVVRGDSAAYFCASSPGTSGINEQFFGPGTRLTVL.

In nucleotides, the CDR3 is TGTGCCAGCAGCGTAGGGAGTTCCAATGAGCAGTTCTTC. Translated: CASSVGSSNEQFF. The chain employs TRBV9 and TRBJ2-1; D call uncertain. V was clipped by 0 bases and J by 6 bases, with 7 bases between them. This CDR3 comprises 13 residues. The germline gives CDR1 SGDLS, CDR2 YYNGEE.

The V and J genes are TRBV9 and TRBJ1-1, with 8 bases fitting TRBD1. V shed 4 bases, J shed 0 bases, and the junction held 5 bases outside the gene matches. The germline gives CDR1 SGDLS, CDR2 YYNGEE. CDR3 length equals 15 residues. For the CDR3, the DNA is TGTGCCAGCAGCAGGACAGGGAGAATGAACACTGAAGCTTTCTTT. This codes for CASSRTGRMNTEAFF.

Comment on this clone: Distinct nucleotide sequences in the sample also encode this CDR3. This rearrangement joins TRBV18 to TRBJ2-7; D gene unclear. The CDR3 consists of 11 residues. The V end lost 3 bases, the J end lost 4 bases, and 4 bases lay between the germline ends. Germline CDR1 reads KGHSH; CDR2 reads LQKENI. In DNA, the CDR3 is TGTGCCAGCTCACCCGGGTACGAGCAGTACTTC. Translating gives CASSPGYEQYF.

V is TRBV3-1 (or the pseudogene TRBV3-2) and J is TRBJ2-7, with a weak D call TRBD1 (6 bases). This CDR3 spans 16 amino acids. The V gene's germline CDR1 is LGHDT and CDR2 YNNKEL (reference sequence). The V gene lost 0 bases and the J gene lost 6 bases, with 18 bases spanning the gap. The DNA for the CDR3 is TGTGCCAGCAGCCAAGATAGAGGCAGGGGTCGGCGCGAGCAGTACTTC. It translates to CASSQDRGRGRREQYF.

This clone showed up just once. The V call is TRBV18, the J call TRBJ2-7; 7 bases map to TRBD2. Germline CDR1 and CDR2: KGHSH and LQKENI. Trimming cost V 4 bases and J 0 bases; bases outside gene matches: 3. The CDR3 extends over 14 amino acids. The CDR3 reads CASSQAGPSYEQYF. The CDR3 nucleotides read TGTGCCAGCTCACAAGCGGGACCCTCCTACGAGCAGTACTTC.

The chain couples TRBV2 to TRBJ2-5, with D maybe TRBD1 (6 bases). Trimming cost V 6 bases and J 8 bases, with 19 bases left between them. The CDR3 covers 14 residues. Germline values: CDR1 SNHLY, CDR2 FYNNEI. The CDR3 protein is CASRLTGFEYTQYF. Written as DNA, the CDR3 is TGTGCCAGCAGACTTACAGGGTTTGAGTATACCCAGTACTTC.

The chain couples TRBV4-2 to TRBJ2-3, with 9 positions matching TRBD1. The CDR3 is 15 amino acids. Germline V gives CDR1 LGHNA, CDR2 YNFKEQ. The V gene end was trimmed by 4 bases and the J gene end by 3 bases; junction bases not matched to a gene: 5. The CDR3 DNA reads as TGTGCCAGCAGCCCAGGGGACAGGGATACAGATACGCAGTATTTT. Protein sequence: CASSPGDRDTDTQYF.

This chain connects TRBV7-9 to TRBJ2-6; no reliable D call. The CDR3 is 14 residues long. Germline loops: CDR1 SEHNR, CDR2 FQNEAQ (reference sequence). The V end lost 3 bases, the J end lost 0 bases, and 3 bases lay between the germline ends. CDR3 sequence reads: CASSFSSGANVLTF. Written as DNA, the CDR3 is TGTGCCAGCAGCTTTAGCTCTGGGGCCAACGTCCTGACTTTC.

This chain uses TRBV5-1 with TRBJ2-7, with 10 bases lining up with TRBD2. The CDR3 covers 15 residues. Germline V gene sequence: CDR1 SGHRS, CDR2 YFSETQ. V was clipped by 2 bases and J by 3 bases; unmatched bases: 5. For the CDR3, the DNA is TGCGCCAGCAGCTTAATAGCGGGAGGTGGCTACGAGCAGTACTTC. It translates to CASSLIAGGGYEQYF.

This chain connects TRBV7-9 to TRBJ1-1, with TRBD1 identical over 7 bases. From germline, CDR1 is SEHNR and CDR2 FQNEAQ (reference sequence). V was clipped by 5 bases and J by 1 base; unmatched bases: 7. CDR3 size: 15 residues. Here the CDR3 DNA reads TGTGCCAGCAGCCGGACAGGAAATAGGAACACTGAAGCTTTCTTT. Translating it yields CASSRTGNRNTEAFF.

The chain is built from TRBV23-1 and TRBJ2-7; a weak D match, TRBD1 (6 bases). TRBV23-1 is labeled an ORF, and its function is uncertain. V was clipped by 4 bases and J by 4 bases, with 20 bases between them. There are 16 residues in the CDR3. The CDR3 here is CASSRGHKPMHYEQYF. The CDR3 DNA reads TGCGCCAGCAGTCGGGGACATAAACCTATGCATTACGAGCAGTACTTC.

CDR3 sequence reads: CASSLSPHGGALYTGELFF. CDR3 DNA: TGTGCCAGCAGCTTAAGCCCCCACGGGGGGGCTTTGTACACCGGGGAGCTGTTTTTT. The gene calls are TRBV21-1 and TRBJ2-2; the table's D call of TRBD2 was not tested on the DNA. TRBV21-1 is a known pseudogene. The CDR3 loop spans 19 amino acids.

This clone appeared a single time. The chain employs TRBV27 and TRBJ1-2, with 7 bases matching TRBD1. CDR3 length: 13 amino acids. Trimming cost V 5 bases and J 6 bases; bases outside gene matches: 6. Germline lookup yields CDR1 MNHEY and CDR2 SMNVEV (reference sequence). The CDR3 is CASSPTGVHGYTF. CDR3 nucleotide sequence: TGTGCCAGCAGTCCCACAGGGGTTCATGGCTACACCTTC.

The chain joins TRBV28 to TRBJ2-7; TRBD2 matches at 10 bases. CDR3 length: 16 amino acids. With V trimmed by 5 bases and J by 2 bases, 9 bases remained unmatched. Germline loops: CDR1 MDHEN, CDR2 SYDVKM. The CDR3: CASSPSGGVTTYEQYF. Written as DNA, the CDR3 is TGTGCCAGCAGTCCCAGCGGGGGGGTGACTACCTACGAGCAGTACTTC.

CDR3 coding DNA: TGTGCCAGCAGCCCCGGACAGGGGGTAGGGGAGACCCAGTACTTC. Translation: CASSPGQGVGETQYF. The chain recombines TRBV7-6 with TRBJ2-5; 10 bases agree with TRBD1. Losses at the gene ends were 5 bases for V and 5 bases for J; bases not matched to a gene: 8. This CDR3 comprises 15 residues. CDR1 and CDR2 (germline): SGHVS, FNYEAQ.

This clone was observed a few times. J is TRBJ1-5 and V is TRBV2; D ambiguous. The V end lost 0 bases, the J end lost 4 bases, and 7 bases lay between the germline ends. Germline values: CDR1 SNHLY, CDR2 FYNNEI. The CDR3 extends over 14 amino acids. The CDR3 region is CASSEALGNQPQHF. CDR3 sequence (DNA): TGTGCCAGCAGTGAAGCGCTCGGGAATCAGCCCCAGCATTTT.

This clone was detected only a few times. V is TRBV30 and J is TRBJ2-3; maybe TRBD1 (7 bases). Germline V gene data show CDR1 as GTSNPN and CDR2 as SVGIG (reference sequence). The length of the CDR3 is 15 residues. The germline V and J ends were trimmed by 3 bases and 3 bases, with 16 bases remaining between them. The CDR3 sequence: CAWSRQGLGTDTQYF. DNA of the CDR3: TGTGCCTGGAGCCGACAGGGACTTGGTACAGATACGCAGTATTTT.

V and J are TRBV13 and TRBJ2-2; D uncertain. Germline V gene lookup returns CDR1 PRHDT and CDR2 FYEKMQ (reference sequence). Deletions cut 3 bases from V and 10 bases from J, with 6 bases between. The CDR3 loop spans 11 amino acids. The CDR3 coding sequence is TGTGCCAGCAGCTTCTACCAGGAGCTGTTTTTT. This translates into CASSFYQELFF.